This is a list of T cell receptor beta chains from one sample in a study of blood T cell repertoires in COVID-19. The data were produced by immunoSEQ multiplex PCR, yet TCRdb's version contains in-frame clones alone and is incomplete. The table includes a few hundred thousand clones, more than 70% detected once. Sequenced input: peripheral blood. The receptors shown here come from a man between 18 and 29 years old who had recovered from COVID-19. Both conserved end residues are part of each CDR3. The D gene is left open where the match is weak. Rows may omit the clone size; those that give it use once, few, many or a size class.

V	D	size	J	CDR3	DNA
TRBV7-6	NA	NA	TRBJ2-7	CASSLGEQDNEQYF	TGTGCCAGCAGCTTAGGGGAACAGGATAACGAGCAGTACTTC
TRBV2	TRBD1	NA	TRBJ1-5	CASSEVGISWLARQGIYQPQHF	TGTGCCAGCAGTGAAGTTGGGATTTCTTGGTTGGCGAGACAGGGGATATACCAGCCCCAGCATTTT
TRBV3-1/TRBV3-2	TRBD1	NA	TRBJ1-6	CASTRTGDNSPLHF	TGTGCCAGCACCCGGACAGGCGATAATTCACCCCTCCACTTT
TRBV6-5	TRBD1	NA	TRBJ1-1	CASSTTGVNTEAFF	TGTGCCAGCAGCACGACAGGGGTGAACACTGAAGCTTTCTTT
TRBV6-6	NA	NA	TRBJ2-1	CASSTRNEQFF	TGTGCCAGCAGTACGCGGAATGAGCAGTTCTTC
TRBV29-1	TRBD1	NA	TRBJ1-2	CSFRQGAYGYTF	TGCAGCTTCCGACAGGGGGCGTATGGCTACACCTTC
TRBV4-1	TRBD1	NA	TRBJ1-1	CASSGTGLVAEAFF	TGCGCCAGCAGCGGGACAGGATTGGTTGCTGAAGCTTTCTTT
TRBV5-1	NA	NA	TRBJ1-1	CASSANENTEAFF	TGCGCCAGCAGCGCGAACGAGAACACTGAAGCTTTCTTT
TRBV27	NA	once	TRBJ1-5	CASSLPGGEELPYSNQPQHF	TGTGCCAGCAGTCTTCCCGGCGGCGAGGAACTCCCTTATAGCAATCAGCCCCAGCATTTT
TRBV5-1	NA	NA	TRBJ1-6	CASSLEGDYNSPLHF	TGCGCCAGCAGCTTGGAGGGAGACTATAATTCACCCCTCCACTTT
TRBV11-2	NA	few	TRBJ1-2	CASSLLGDGYTF	TGTGCCAGCAGCTTGTTAGGGGATGGCTACACCTTC
TRBV10-3	NA	NA	TRBJ2-1	CAISVAWSSYNEQFF	TGTGCCATCAGTGTTGCCTGGAGCTCCTACAATGAGCAGTTCTTC
TRBV7-3	NA	NA	TRBJ2-1	CASSLTFVPSLSNEQFF	TGTGCCAGCAGCTTAACGTTCGTCCCGTCTCTATCCAATGAGCAGTTCTTC
TRBV11-2	NA	NA	TRBJ1-5	CASSSNTGYSQHF	TGTGCCAGCAGCTCTAATACAGGGTATTCCCAGCATTTT
TRBV6-1	TRBD1	NA	TRBJ1-1	CASSETGQLTEAFF	TGTGCCAGCAGTGAGACGGGACAGCTCACTGAAGCTTTCTTT
TRBV4-1	NA	once	TRBJ1-3	CASSQAGGNTIYF	TGCGCCAGCAGCCAAGCGGGAGGAAACACCATATATTTT
TRBV29-1	TRBD1	NA	TRBJ1-2	CSVEGYRGNGYTF	TGCAGCGTTGAAGGGTACAGGGGTAATGGCTACACCTTC
TRBV28	TRBD1	NA	TRBJ2-4	CASSLDREKENIQYF	TGTGCCAGCAGTTTGGACAGGGAAAAGGAAAACATTCAGTACTTC
TRBV12-3/TRBV12-4	NA	NA	TRBJ1-2	CASSFREDGGYTF	TGTGCCAGCAGTTTCAGGGAGGACGGCGGCTACACCTTC
TRBV7-8	NA	once	TRBJ1-5	CASSPDSRPQHF	TGTGCCAGCAGCCCCGATAGCCGGCCCCAGCATTTT
TRBV20-1	NA	once	TRBJ2-7	CSASPPGEAYEQYF	TGCAGTGCTAGTCCCCCAGGGGAAGCATACGAGCAGTACTTC
TRBV5-8	NA	NA	TRBJ1-2	CASSPNYGYTF	TGTGCCAGCAGCCCAAACTATGGCTACACCTTC
TRBV5-4	NA	NA	TRBJ2-1	CASSLGRDSYNEQFF	TGTGCCAGCAGCTTGGGTCGGGACTCCTACAATGAGCAGTTCTTC
TRBV6-5	NA	once	TRBJ1-1	CASSYVPPQNTEAFF	TGTGCCAGCAGTTATGTCCCGCCACAGAACACTGAAGCTTTCTTT
TRBV19	TRBD2	NA	TRBJ2-3	CASNRASGSKDTQYF	TGTGCCAGTAATAGGGCTAGCGGGAGTAAAGATACGCAGTATTTT
TRBV5-1	TRBD2	NA	TRBJ2-5	CASTPGGGAWETQYF	TGCGCCAGCACCCCTGGCGGGGGGGCATGGGAGACCCAGTACTTC
TRBV6-5	NA	NA	TRBJ1-2	CASSYYGSYTF	TGTGCCAGCAGTTACTACGGGAGCTACACCTTC
TRBV29-1	NA	NA	TRBJ2-2	CSVRRGSGELFF	TGCAGCGTTCGCAGGGGCTCCGGGGAGCTGTTTTTT
TRBV5-1	TRBD1	few	TRBJ1-1	CASRTGTGDMNTEAFF	TGCGCCAGCAGGACCGGGACAGGGGACATGAACACTGAAGCTTTCTTT
TRBV29-1	TRBD1	NA	TRBJ1-2	CSGGQGGVEGYTF	TGCAGCGGAGGACAGGGTGGCGTGGAGGGCTACACCTTC
TRBV6-6	TRBD1	NA	TRBJ1-6	CASRLDQGAGSPLHF	TGTGCCAGCAGATTAGACCAGGGGGCAGGGTCACCCCTCCACTTT
TRBV19	NA	NA	TRBJ2-5	CASSAYDRETQYF	TGTGCCAGTAGTGCCTACGACAGGGAGACCCAGTACTTC
TRBV10-3	NA	NA	TRBJ2-5	CAISSTRTQETQYF	TGTGCCATCAGCTCGACTAGGACCCAAGAGACCCAGTACTTC
TRBV6-2/TRBV6-3	NA	many	TRBJ2-7	CASSYAAGLLYEQYF	TGTGCCAGCAGTTACGCCGCGGGACTCCTCTACGAGCAGTACTTC
TRBV19	NA	NA	TRBJ1-1	CASSETVMNTEAFF	TGTGCCAGTAGTGAGACAGTTATGAACACTGAAGCTTTCTTT
TRBV5-1	NA	NA	TRBJ2-3	CASSLRPGGDTQYF	TGCGCCAGCAGCCTCCGCCCGGGCGGGGATACGCAGTATTTT
TRBV2	NA	NA	TRBJ2-1	CASSEWVAASSYNEQFF	TGTGCCAGCAGTGAATGGGTAGCGGCAAGCTCCTACAATGAGCAGTTCTTC
TRBV9	TRBD1	NA	TRBJ2-1	CASSPSEWTGLGEQFF	TGTGCCAGCAGCCCCTCAGAGTGGACAGGGCTTGGTGAGCAGTTCTTC
TRBV20-1	TRBD2	NA	TRBJ2-1	CSASVSSGRISNEQFF	TGCAGTGCTAGTGTGTCTAGCGGGAGGATTAGTAATGAGCAGTTCTTC
TRBV7-9	NA	NA	TRBJ2-7	CASSLAGLTYEQYF	TGTGCCAGCAGCTTAGCGGGACTGACCTACGAGCAGTACTTC
TRBV25-1	TRBD1	once	TRBJ2-7	CASSEFMGQPAYEQYF	TGTGCCAGCAGTGAATTTATGGGACAGCCTGCCTACGAGCAGTACTTC
TRBV7-2	NA	NA	TRBJ2-3	CASGGGGTQYF	TGTGCCAGCGGAGGGGGCGGGACGCAGTATTTT
TRBV9	NA	NA	TRBJ2-1	CASSPQGVHYNEQFF	TGTGCCAGCAGCCCTCAGGGCGTGCATTACAATGAGCAGTTCTTC
TRBV20-1	NA	NA	TRBJ2-7	CSALGYEQYF	TGCAGTGCACTCGGTTACGAGCAGTACTTC
TRBV2	NA	NA	TRBJ1-1	CASTTGLMGREAFF	TGTGCCAGCACTACCGGACTGATGGGCAGGGAAGCTTTCTTT
TRBV3-1/TRBV3-2	TRBD2	NA	TRBJ2-3	CASSSGTSGRGTDTQYF	TGTGCCAGCAGCTCCGGGACTAGCGGACGAGGCACAGATACGCAGTATTTT
TRBV9	TRBD2	NA	TRBJ2-1	CASSPPLGLAGGYEQFF	TGTGCCAGCAGCCCTCCCCTCGGACTAGCGGGAGGGTATGAGCAGTTCTTC
TRBV19	NA	NA	TRBJ2-4	CASRNPDRFKNIQYF	TGTGCCAGTAGGAACCCGGACAGATTCAAAAACATTCAGTACTTC
TRBV9	NA	NA	TRBJ2-1	CASSVDVTTNEQFF	TGTGCCAGCAGCGTAGATGTGACAACCAATGAGCAGTTCTTC